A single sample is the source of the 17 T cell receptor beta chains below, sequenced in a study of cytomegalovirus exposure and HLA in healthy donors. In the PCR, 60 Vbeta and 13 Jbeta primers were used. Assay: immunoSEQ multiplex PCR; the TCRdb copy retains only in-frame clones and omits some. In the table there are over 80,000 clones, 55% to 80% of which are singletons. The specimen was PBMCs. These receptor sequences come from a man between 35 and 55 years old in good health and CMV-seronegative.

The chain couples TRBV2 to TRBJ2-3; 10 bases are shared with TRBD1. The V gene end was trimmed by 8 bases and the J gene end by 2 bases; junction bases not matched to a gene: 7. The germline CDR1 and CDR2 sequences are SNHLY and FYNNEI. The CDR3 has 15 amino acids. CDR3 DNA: TGTGCCAGCCTAAGGGACAGGGGTTTCACAGATACGCAGTATTTT. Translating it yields CASLRDRGFTDTQYF.

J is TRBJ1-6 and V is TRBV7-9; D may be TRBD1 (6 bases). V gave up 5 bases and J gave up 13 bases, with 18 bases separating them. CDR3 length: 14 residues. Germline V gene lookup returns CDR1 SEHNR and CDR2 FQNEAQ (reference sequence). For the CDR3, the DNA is TGTGCCAGCAGCCGGGACACACAACTGAGTCCCCTCCACTTT. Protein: CASSRDTQLSPLHF.

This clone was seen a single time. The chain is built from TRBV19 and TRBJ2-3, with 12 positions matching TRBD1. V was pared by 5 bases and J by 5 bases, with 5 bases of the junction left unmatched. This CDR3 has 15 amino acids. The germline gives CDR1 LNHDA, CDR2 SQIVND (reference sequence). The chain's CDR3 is CASSSGQGAVDTQYF. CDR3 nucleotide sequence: TGTGCCAGTAGTTCGGGACAGGGGGCTGTAGATACGCAGTATTTT.

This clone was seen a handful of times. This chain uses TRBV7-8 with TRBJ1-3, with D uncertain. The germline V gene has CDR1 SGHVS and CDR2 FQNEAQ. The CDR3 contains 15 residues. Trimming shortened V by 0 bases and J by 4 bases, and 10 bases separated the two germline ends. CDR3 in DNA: TGTGCCAGCAGCTTAGCGTCCGTGGGCGGAAACACCATATATTTT. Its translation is CASSLASVGGNTIYF.

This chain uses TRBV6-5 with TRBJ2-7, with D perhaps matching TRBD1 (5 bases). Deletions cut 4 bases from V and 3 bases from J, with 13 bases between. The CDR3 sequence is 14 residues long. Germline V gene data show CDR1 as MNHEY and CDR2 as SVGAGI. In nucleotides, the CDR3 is TGTGCCAGCAGTTGCGCCACAGGAGTCTACGAGCAGTACTTC. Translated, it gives CASSCATGVYEQYF.

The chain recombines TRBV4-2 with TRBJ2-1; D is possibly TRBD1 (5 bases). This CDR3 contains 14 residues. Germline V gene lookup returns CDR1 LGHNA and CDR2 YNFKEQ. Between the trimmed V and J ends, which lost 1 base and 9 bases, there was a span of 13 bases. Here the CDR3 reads CASSQGGLASEQFF. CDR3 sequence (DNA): TGTGCCAGCAGCCAAGGGGGCCTCGCCAGTGAGCAGTTCTTC.

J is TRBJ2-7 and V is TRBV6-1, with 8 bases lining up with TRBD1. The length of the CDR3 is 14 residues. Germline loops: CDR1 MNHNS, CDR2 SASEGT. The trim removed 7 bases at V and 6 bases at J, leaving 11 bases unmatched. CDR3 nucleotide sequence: TGTGCCAGCACCTGGGACAGGAGGGCCCTCGAGCAGTACTTC. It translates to CASTWDRRALEQYF.

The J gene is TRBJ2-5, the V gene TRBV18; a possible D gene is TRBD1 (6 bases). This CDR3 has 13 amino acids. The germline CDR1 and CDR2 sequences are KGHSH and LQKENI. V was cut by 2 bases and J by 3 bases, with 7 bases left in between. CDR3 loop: CASSPAGEETQYF. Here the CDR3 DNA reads TGTGCCAGCTCACCAGCAGGGGAAGAGACCCAGTACTTC.

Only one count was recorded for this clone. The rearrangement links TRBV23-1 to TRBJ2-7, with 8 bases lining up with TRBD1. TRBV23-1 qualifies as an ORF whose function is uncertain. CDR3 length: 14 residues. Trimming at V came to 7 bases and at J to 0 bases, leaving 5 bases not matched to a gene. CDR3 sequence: CASMPGQVSYEQYF. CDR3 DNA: TGCGCCAGCATGCCGGGACAGGTCTCCTACGAGCAGTACTTC.

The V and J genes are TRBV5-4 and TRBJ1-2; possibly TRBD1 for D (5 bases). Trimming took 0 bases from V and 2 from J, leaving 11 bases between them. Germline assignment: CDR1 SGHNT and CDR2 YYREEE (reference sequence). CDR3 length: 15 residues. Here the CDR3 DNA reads TGTGCCAGCAGCTTGGGGTTCCAGGGAAACTATGGCTACACCTTC. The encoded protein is CASSLGFQGNYGYTF.

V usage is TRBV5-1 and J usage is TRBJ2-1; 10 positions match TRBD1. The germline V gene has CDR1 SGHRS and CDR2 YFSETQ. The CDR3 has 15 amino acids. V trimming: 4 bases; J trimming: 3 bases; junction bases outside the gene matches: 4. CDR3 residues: CASSPGTGVYNEQFF. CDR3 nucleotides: TGCGCCAGCAGCCCCGGGACAGGGGTCTACAATGAGCAGTTCTTC.

DNA for the CDR3: TGTGCCAGCACCCTTGGGACAGCAAACATTCAGTACTTC. It specifies CASTLGTANIQYF. The rearrangement links TRBV5-6 to TRBJ2-4; the match to TRBD1 covers 7 bases. This CDR3 has 13 residues. Looked up from germline, CDR1 is SGHDT and CDR2 is YYEEEE. The ends lost 6 bases at V and 6 bases at J; junction bases unmatched: 6.

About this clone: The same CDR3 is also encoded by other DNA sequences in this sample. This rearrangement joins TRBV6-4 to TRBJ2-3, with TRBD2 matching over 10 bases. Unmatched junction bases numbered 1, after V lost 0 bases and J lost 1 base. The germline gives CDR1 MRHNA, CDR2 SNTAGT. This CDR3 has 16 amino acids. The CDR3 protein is CASSDSSGGGTDTQYF. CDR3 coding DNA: TGTGCCAGCAGTGACTCGAGCGGGGGGGGCACAGATACGCAGTATTTT.

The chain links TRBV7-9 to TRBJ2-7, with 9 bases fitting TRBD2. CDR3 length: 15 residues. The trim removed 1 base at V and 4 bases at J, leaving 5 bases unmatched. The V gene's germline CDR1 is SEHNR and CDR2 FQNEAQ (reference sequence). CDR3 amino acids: CASSLGGLAGYEQYF. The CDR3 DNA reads TGTGCCAGCAGCTTAGGAGGGCTAGCGGGGTACGAGCAGTACTTC.

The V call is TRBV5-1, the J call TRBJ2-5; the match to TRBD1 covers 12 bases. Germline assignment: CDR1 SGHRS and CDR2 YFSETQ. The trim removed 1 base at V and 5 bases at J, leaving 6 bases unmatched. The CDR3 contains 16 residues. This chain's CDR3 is CASSLMGQGALETQYF. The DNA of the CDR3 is TGCGCCAGCAGCTTGATGGGACAGGGGGCTTTGGAGACCCAGTACTTC.

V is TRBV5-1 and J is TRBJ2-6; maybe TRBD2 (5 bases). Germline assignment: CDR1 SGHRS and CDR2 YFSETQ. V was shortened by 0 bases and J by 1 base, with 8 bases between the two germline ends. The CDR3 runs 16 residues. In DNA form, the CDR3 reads TGCGCCAGCAGCTTGGACGGGAATTCTGGGGCCAACGTCCTGACTTTC. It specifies CASSLDGNSGANVLTF.

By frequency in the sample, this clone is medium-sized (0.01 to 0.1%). The CDR3 nucleotides read TGTGCCAGCAGGGACAGGGGGCGAGAGCAGTACTTC. Amino acids: CASRDRGREQYF. The chain combines TRBV2 with TRBJ2-7; TRBD1 aligns across 11 bases. V lost 6 bases, J lost 7 bases, and 2 bases stayed unmatched. This CDR3 contains 12 residues. CDR1 and CDR2 from the germline V gene are SNHLY and FYNNEI.